Listed below are T cell receptor beta chains from one sample, sequenced in a study of blood T cell repertoires in COVID-19. Only in-frame clones appear in the TCRdb table, and some are missing; sequencing was by immunoSEQ multiplex PCR. The table has some 260,000 clones, roughly 84% seen once. Sequenced input: peripheral blood. These receptors were obtained from a woman between 18 and 29 years old with acute or convalescent COVID-19. The CDR3 runs from the conserved cysteine through the conserved F or W. The D gene is left open where the match is weak. Not all rows give a size; the values are once, few, many and, for expanded clones, a class.

>TRBJ2-7|NA|TRBD2|18|TRBV15
TGTGCCACCAGCAGAGATGTGGGACTAGCGGGAGGGCCGGGAGAGCAGTACTTC
CATSRDVGLAGGPGEQYF
>TRBJ1-3|many|NA|12|TRBV7-2
TGTGCCAGCAGCTTGAGTGGAAACACCATATATTTT
CASSLSGNTIYF
>TRBJ1-2|NA|TRBD1|15|TRBV7-9
TGTGCCAGCAGCTCGACAGGGAAGGGCGCCATTGGCTACACCTTC
CASSSTGKGAIGYTF
>TRBJ1-1|NA|NA|15|TRBV28
TGTGCCAGCAGTACCTTGTACAGCCGGAACACTGAAGCTTTCTTT
CASSTLYSRNTEAFF
>TRBJ2-5|NA|TRBD2|16|TRBV5-1
TGCGCCAGCAGCTCAGCGACTAGCGGCCCTCAAGAGACCCAGTACTTC
CASSSATSGPQETQYF
>TRBJ2-1|NA|NA|15|TRBV28
TGTGCCAGCAGTTTTGGCCAGGGACTTCACAATGAGCAGTTCTTC
CASSFGQGLHNEQFF
>TRBJ1-5|NA|TRBD1|16|TRBV27
TGTGCCAGCAGTTTATTAGGACAGGGGGCGGGTCAGCCCCAGCATTTT
CASSLLGQGAGQPQHF
>TRBJ2-2|NA|TRBD2|20|TRBV5-1
TGCGCCAGCAGCTCTGGGGCCCCCGACTCGGGGGGACGCGGCACCGGGGAGCTGTTTTTT
CASSSGAPDSGGRGTGELFF
>TRBJ2-7|NA|NA|18|TRBV7-8
TGTGCCAGCAGCTTAGTAGTTCGAGGCCAGGGCCCAACCTACGAGCAGTACTTC
CASSLVVRGQGPTYEQYF
>TRBJ2-1|NA|TRBD2|17|TRBV6-6
TGTGCCAGCAGTCAACAACCGGGACTAGGAACTTACAATGAGCAGTTCTTC
CASSQQPGLGTYNEQFF
>TRBJ2-5|NA|NA|14|TRBV7-6
TGTGCCAGCAGCAACCTTCCGGACTCGGAGACCCAGTACTTC
CASSNLPDSETQYF
>TRBJ2-6|once|TRBD1|17|TRBV28
TGTGCCAGCGGCACAGGGGAAACTGGGACTGGGGCCAACGTCCTGACTTTC
CASGTGETGTGANVLTF
>TRBJ2-5|few|TRBD2|14|TRBV6-5
TGTGCCAGCAGTTACGGGGGGGGGAGAAAGACCCAGTACTTC
CASSYGGGRKTQYF